Below, 5 T cell receptor beta chains from the same sample are listed, as sequenced in a study of T cells in Graves' hyperthyroidism and ophthalmopathy. The CDR3 regions of TCR beta were amplified from RNA transcripts. The TCR CDR3 was amplified in a first-round RT-PCR using the HTBI primer set. TCRdb itself ran the multiplex PCR reads through MiXCR, one entry per CDR3 protein. The sample yields roughly 560,000 distinct CDR3 sequences, about 15% seen once. Sequenced: blood. The receptors were gathered from a woman aged 40 to 50 with Graves' ophthalmopathy.

This clonotype was seen once. The chain recombines TRBV18 with TRBJ1-1; 10 bases match TRBD1. V shed 3 bases, J shed 8 bases, and the junction held 12 bases outside the gene matches. There are 16 residues in the CDR3. Germline CDR1 KGHSH, CDR2 LQKENI. The CDR3 here is CASSPRGQGDGLEAFF. The DNA for the CDR3 is TGTGCCAGCTCACCCAGAGGACAGGGGGATGGATTAGAAGCTTTCTTT.

This clonotype occurred many times. The rearrangement uses TRBV18 and TRBJ2-5; unclear D gene. Germline assignment: CDR1 KGHSH and CDR2 LQKENI. V was cut by 3 bases and J by 3 bases, with 8 bases left in between. The CDR3 is made up of 13 amino acids. CDR3 sequence: CASSPGRKETQYF. Written as DNA, the CDR3 is TGTGCCAGCTCACCCGGACGGAAAGAGACCCAGTACTTC. The whole variable domain, filled in from reference TRBV18 and TRBJ2-5, reads NAGVMQNPRHLVRRRGQEARLRCSPMKGHSHVYWYRQLPEEGLKFMVYLQKENIIDESGMPKERFSAEFPKEGPSILRIQQVVRGDSAAYFCASSPGRKETQYFGPGTRLLVL.

This clonotype was counted many times. This chain links TRBV14 with TRBJ1-5; the D is unclear. Germline CDR1 SGHDN, CDR2 FVKESK. V lost 4 bases and J lost 3, with 7 bases in between. The CDR3 totals 13 residues. Written as DNA, the CDR3 is TGTGCCAGCAGCCTCATGAACAATCAGCCCCAGCATTTT. It yields the protein CASSLMNNQPQHF.

This clonotype was observed at least ten times. This rearrangement joins TRBV28 to TRBJ2-7; 7 bases fit TRBD2. The J segment lost 9 bases and the V segment lost 3 bases, leaving 11 bases of the junction unmatched. The CDR3 consists of 14 residues. The germline gives CDR1 MDHEN, CDR2 SYDVKM. The CDR3 loop is CASSFGGRGRGQYF. CDR3 DNA sequence: TGTGCCAGCAGTTTTGGTGGTCGGGGGAGGGGGCAGTACTTC. The whole variable domain, remainder taken from reference TRBV28 and TRBJ2-7, is DVKVTQSSRYLVKRTGEKVFLECVQDMDHENMFWYRQDPGLGLRLIYFSYDVKMKEKGDIPEGYSVSREKKERFSLILESASTNQTSMYLCASSFGGRGRGQYFGPGTRLTVT.

There are many counts of this clonotype. The chain links TRBV20-1 to TRBJ1-5; 7 bases fit TRBD1. Germline CDR1 reads DFQATT; CDR2 reads SNEGSKA (reference sequence). V was pared by 6 bases and J by 2 bases, with 7 bases of the junction left unmatched. This CDR3 spans 14 amino acids. CDR3 in amino acids: CSATDRIGNQPQHF. The CDR3 nucleotides read TGCAGTGCCACGGACAGGATAGGCAATCAGCCCCAGCATTTT.